Presented here are 17 T cell receptor beta chains from one specimen sequenced in a study of OX40 agonist ivuxolimab in advanced cancers. Clones were read by immunoSEQ multiplex PCR, and TCRdb kept only the in-frame ones, dropping some. The sample shows tens of thousands of clones, 88% of them seen only once. Sequences were derived from CD4+ or CD8+ T cells sorted from blood, sampled in a trial of the OX40 agonist ivuxolimab. The receptors stem from an adult with an advanced solid tumor such as melanoma, head and neck, liver or kidney cancer.

The rearrangement uses TRBV27 and TRBJ1-2; 10 bases align to TRBD1. Germline loops: CDR1 MNHEY, CDR2 SMNVEV (reference sequence). V trimming: 6 bases; J trimming: 7 bases; junction bases outside the gene matches: 11. The CDR3 totals 15 residues. The CDR3 protein is CASRGTRDRGVGYTF. The CDR3 DNA is TGTGCCAGCAGAGGGACCCGGGACAGGGGTGTTGGCTACACCTTC.

This sequence joins TRBV2 and TRBJ2-3; 7 nucleotides match TRBD2. V shed 2 bases and J 3 bases; nucleotides not matched to a gene: 8. CDR1 and CDR2 from the germline V gene are SNHLY and FYNNEI. This CDR3 is built from 16 residues. The CDR3 region is CASSEFKAGVTDTQYF. The DNA for the CDR3 is TGTGCCAGCAGTGAATTTAAGGCGGGAGTAACAGATACGCAGTATTTT.

The rearrangement links TRBV4-1 to TRBJ2-3, with 7 bases aligning to TRBD1. Germline-derived CDR1 and CDR2 are MGHRA and YSYEKL. The J segment lost 4 bases and the V segment lost 0 bases, leaving 7 bases of the junction unmatched. The CDR3 length is 16 residues. This CDR3 is CASSQDSRTGADTQYF. The CDR3 bases are TGCGCCAGCAGCCAAGATAGTAGAACAGGGGCAGATACGCAGTATTTT.

V usage is TRBV5-1 and J usage is TRBJ2-7, with 13 bases lining up with TRBD2. This CDR3 spans 18 amino acids. Losses at the gene ends were 4 bases for V and 3 bases for J; bases not matched to a gene: 13. CDR1 and CDR2 from the germline V gene are SGHRS and YFSETQ. CDR3 residues: CASSKGLAGAASYYEQYF. CDR3 bases: TGCGCCAGCAGCAAAGGACTAGCGGGGGCCGCCTCCTACTACGAGCAGTACTTC.

The J gene is TRBJ2-2, the V gene TRBV9, with TRBD1 matching 8 bases. The CDR3 totals 15 residues. Germline loops: CDR1 SGDLS, CDR2 YYNGEE. J lost 5 bases, V lost 4 bases, and 7 bases had no gene match. CDR3 in DNA: TGTGCCAGCAGCCGAAAAACAGGGGGAACCGGGGAGCTGTTTTTT. Encoded protein: CASSRKTGGTGELFF.

The chain combines TRBV28 with TRBJ2-4; 9 positions agree with TRBD2. Germline V CDR1 and CDR2: MDHEN, SYDVKM. The length of the CDR3 is 18 residues. Trimming cost V 3 bases and J 3 bases; bases outside gene matches: 12. In DNA form, the CDR3 reads TGTGCCAGCAGTTTGGCGGGAGGGCGGGGACGCGGCAAAAACATTCAGTACTTC. It codes for CASSLAGGRGRGKNIQYF.

V usage is TRBV6-1 and J usage is TRBJ2-7; 9 bases align to TRBD1. Germline V CDR1 and CDR2: MNHNS, SASEGT. Trimming at V came to 2 bases and at J to 3 bases, leaving 14 bases not matched to a gene. The CDR3 spans 18 residues. CDR3 coding DNA: TGTGCCAGCAGTGAAATTACAGGGGGCTTAGGACGCTACTACGAGCAGTACTTC. Amino acid sequence: CASSEITGGLGRYYEQYF.

The chain couples TRBV21-1 to TRBJ2-7; the table names TRBD2, a call not compared with the DNA. TRBV21-1 is reported as a pseudogene. The CDR3 length is 16 residues. DNA for the CDR3: TGTGCCAGCAGCAAAGGCCGGGACTTGCCACCGTGGGAGCAGTACTTC. It translates to CASSKGRDLPPWEQYF.

The V and J genes are TRBV6-4 and TRBJ1-5, with unresolved D. Per the germline V gene, CDR1 is MRHNA and CDR2 is SNTAGT. Trimming shortened V by 7 bases and J by 6 bases, and 13 bases separated the two germline ends. The CDR3 extends over 13 amino acids. CDR3: CASIKWGIQPQHF. DNA of the CDR3: TGTGCCAGCATTAAGTGGGGTATTCAGCCCCAGCATTTT.

This chain connects TRBV10-1 to TRBJ2-2; TRBD1 agrees at 11 bases. The CDR3 runs 16 residues. Per germline, CDR1 WNHNN and CDR2 SYGVQD (reference sequence). The V gene end was trimmed by 2 bases and the J gene end by 4 bases; junction bases not matched to a gene: 3. The CDR3 is CASSEGQGASTGELFF. Written as DNA, the CDR3 is TGCGCCAGCAGTGAGGGACAGGGGGCTAGCACCGGGGAGCTGTTTTTT.

The chain employs TRBV7-9 and TRBJ2-7, with D tentatively TRBD2 (6 bases). The CDR3 has 14 residues. The germline V gene encodes CDR1 SEHNR and CDR2 FQNEAQ (reference sequence). V was clipped by 1 base and J by 3 bases, with 10 bases between them. The CDR3 region is CASSLGGTYYEQYF. The CDR3 nucleotides are TGTGCCAGCAGCTTAGGGGGGACTTACTACGAGCAGTACTTC.

The genes are TRBV9 and TRBJ2-1; TRBD2 matches 12 bases. The CDR3 runs to 16 residues. Germline loops: CDR1 SGDLS, CDR2 YYNGEE. The trim removed 3 bases at V and 4 bases at J, leaving 5 bases unmatched. This CDR3 reads CASSAGTSGPYNEQFF. The CDR3 DNA reads TGTGCCAGCAGCGCCGGGACTAGCGGGCCGTACAATGAGCAGTTCTTC.

In this sample, this clone turned up once. The chain uses TRBV19 and TRBJ1-1; 8 bases match TRBD1. J was trimmed by 7 bases and V by 5 bases; bases with no gene match: 6. Germline loops: CDR1 LNHDA, CDR2 SQIVND (reference sequence). CDR3 length: 13 amino acids. The CDR3 loop reads CASSPRTGSEAFF. Written as DNA, the CDR3 is TGTGCCAGTAGTCCCCGGACAGGGAGTGAAGCTTTCTTT.

V usage is TRBV27 and J usage is TRBJ1-3; no reliable D call. V lost 0 bases, J lost 0 bases, and 9 bases lay in between. Germline V gene lookup returns CDR1 MNHEY and CDR2 SMNVEV (reference sequence). This CDR3 comprises 16 residues. CDR3 amino acids: CASSLSSKTSGNTIYF. Written as DNA, the CDR3 is TGTGCCAGCAGTTTATCGAGCAAGACCTCTGGAAACACCATATATTTT.

This clone has only one observation. The chain joins TRBV5-4 to TRBJ2-1, with TRBD2 identical over 9 bases. V lost 0 bases and J lost 4; bases outside the gene matches: 11. The CDR3 runs 18 residues. Germline V gene data show CDR1 as SGHNT and CDR2 as YYREEE (reference sequence). The CDR3 DNA follows: TGTGCCAGCAGCTTGGGGGCTAGCGGGACCCGCTCTTACAATGAGCAGTTCTTC. Translation: CASSLGASGTRSYNEQFF.

This chain links TRBV6-5 with TRBJ2-1, with D perhaps being TRBD1 or TRBD2 (5 bases each). Trimming removed 8 bases from V and 9 bases from J, with 17 bases in between. Germline assignment: CDR1 MNHEY and CDR2 SVGAGI. The CDR3 length is 13 residues. As DNA, the CDR3 is TGTGCCAGCGGGACGGGGCAAGGTCGTGAGCAGTTCTTC. It translates to CASGTGQGREQFF.

The gene calls are TRBV4-1 and TRBJ2-7, with a tentative D call TRBD1 (6 bases). Germline assignment: CDR1 MGHRA and CDR2 YSYEKL. V was shortened by 2 bases and J by 3 bases, with 11 bases between the two germline ends. CDR3 length equals 14 residues. CDR3 sequence reads: CASSQPGQNYEQYF. The CDR3 DNA is TGCGCCAGCAGCCAACCCGGACAGAACTACGAGCAGTACTTC.